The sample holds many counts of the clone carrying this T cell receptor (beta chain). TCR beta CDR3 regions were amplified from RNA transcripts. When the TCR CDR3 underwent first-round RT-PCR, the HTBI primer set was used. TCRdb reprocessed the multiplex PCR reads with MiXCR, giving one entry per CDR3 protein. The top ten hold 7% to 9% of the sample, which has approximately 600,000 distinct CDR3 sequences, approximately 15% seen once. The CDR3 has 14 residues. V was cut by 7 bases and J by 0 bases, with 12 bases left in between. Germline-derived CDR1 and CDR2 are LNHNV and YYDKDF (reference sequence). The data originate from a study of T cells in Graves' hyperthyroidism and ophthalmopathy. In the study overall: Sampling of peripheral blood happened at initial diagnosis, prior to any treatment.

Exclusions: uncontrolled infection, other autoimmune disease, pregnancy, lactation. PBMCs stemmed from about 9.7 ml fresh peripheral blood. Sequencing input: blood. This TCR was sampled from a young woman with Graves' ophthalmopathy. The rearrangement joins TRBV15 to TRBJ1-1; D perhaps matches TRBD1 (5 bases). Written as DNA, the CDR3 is TGTGCCACCAAAACCGGGGGTCTGAACACTGAAGCTTTCTTT. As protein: CATKTGGLNTEAFF.